This T cell receptor (beta chain) was retrieved from a study of T cell responses to AZD1222 COVID-19 vaccine. To note about this clone: Its antigen is still unknown.

Assay: immunoSEQ multiplex PCR; the TCRdb copy retains only in-frame clones and omits some. Altogether hundreds of thousands of clones are present, about 92% being singletons, with the ten largest covering roughly 1%. This CDR3 is 13 amino acids long. V lost 5 bases and J lost 6; bases outside the gene matches: 4. The germline gives CDR1 SGHAT, CDR2 FQNNGV. Study outcomes and limitations: In a largely white British group with more females than males, clonal diversity was possibly underestimated. Spike-specific TCR breadth and depth were elevated following two AZD1222 doses. In all cases, repertoires were sampled only after the peak T cell response.

This chain joins TRBV11-2 and TRBJ1-2, with 9 bases fitting TRBD1. The sample here was peripheral blood, taken on day 0 of MenACWY control vaccination. The source of this sequence is an adult in good health. The CDR3 reads CASSRDRVNGYTF. In nucleotides, the CDR3 is TGTGCCAGCAGCCGGGACAGGGTTAATGGCTACACCTTC.